This TCR delta chain was retrieved from a study of γδ T cells in repeated Plasmodium falciparum infection. Bulk repertoires came from Vgamma9/Vdelta2+ or Vdelta2-negative gammadelta T cells flow-sorted from PBMC. In regard to this clone: The protein given by TCRdb reflects a much larger clone and differs at residue 17 from this DNA's translation, likely from a read error; the protein shown is the DNA's translation.

This CDR3 is built from 19 residues. Germline V gene lookup returns CDR1 GEAIGNYY and CDR2 EKD. TCRdb re-called clones from the multiplex PCR reads via CATT. The profile shows 90,000 or so delta-chain clones, more than 0.85% of them singletons. No J gene call was made, and the V gene is TRDV2; the DNA was not used to check the table's D call, TRDD3. The sequenced sample consisted of gamma-delta T cells from blood. This clonotype was sampled from a pool of human donors (malaria-infected and uninfected, not separated). The CDR3 DNA sequence: TGTGCCTGTGACACAGTCTCTACTGGGGGATTCCGGGACACCCGACAGACGTTTTTC. Encoded protein: CACDTVSTGGFRDTRQTFF.